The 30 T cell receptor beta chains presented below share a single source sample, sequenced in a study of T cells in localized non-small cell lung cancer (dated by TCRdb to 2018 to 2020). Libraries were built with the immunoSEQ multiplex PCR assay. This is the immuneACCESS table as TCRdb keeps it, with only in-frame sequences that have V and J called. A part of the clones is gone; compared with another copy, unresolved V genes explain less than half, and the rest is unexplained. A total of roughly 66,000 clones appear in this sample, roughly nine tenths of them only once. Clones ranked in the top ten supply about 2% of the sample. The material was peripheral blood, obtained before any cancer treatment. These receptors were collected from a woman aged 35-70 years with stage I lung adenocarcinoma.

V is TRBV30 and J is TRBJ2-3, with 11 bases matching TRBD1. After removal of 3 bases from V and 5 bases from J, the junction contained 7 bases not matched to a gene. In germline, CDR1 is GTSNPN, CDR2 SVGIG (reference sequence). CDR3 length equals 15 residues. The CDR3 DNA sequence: TGTGCCTGGAGCGCCGGACAGGGGGCTGAAGATACGCAGTATTTT. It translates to CAWSAGQGAEDTQYF.

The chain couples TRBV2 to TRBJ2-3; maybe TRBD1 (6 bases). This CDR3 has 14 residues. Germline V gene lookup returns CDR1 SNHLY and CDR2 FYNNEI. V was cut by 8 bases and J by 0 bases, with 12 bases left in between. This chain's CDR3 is CASAGVLSTDTQYF. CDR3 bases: TGTGCCAGCGCAGGGGTTCTTAGCACAGATACGCAGTATTTT.

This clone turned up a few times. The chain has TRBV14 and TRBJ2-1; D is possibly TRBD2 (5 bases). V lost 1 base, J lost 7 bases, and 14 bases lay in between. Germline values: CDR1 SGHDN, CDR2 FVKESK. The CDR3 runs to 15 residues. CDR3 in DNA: TGTGCCAGCAGCCAAGTACCCCCTAGCACGAATGAGCAGTTCTTC. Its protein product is CASSQVPPSTNEQFF.

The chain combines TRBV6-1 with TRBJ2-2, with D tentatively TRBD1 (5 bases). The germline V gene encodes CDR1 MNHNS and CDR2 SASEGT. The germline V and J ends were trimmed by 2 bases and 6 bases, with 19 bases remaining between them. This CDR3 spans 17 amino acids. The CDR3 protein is CASSESRGRVKAGELFF. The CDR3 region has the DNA TGTGCCAGCAGTGAAAGCCGTGGCAGGGTAAAGGCCGGGGAGCTGTTTTTT.

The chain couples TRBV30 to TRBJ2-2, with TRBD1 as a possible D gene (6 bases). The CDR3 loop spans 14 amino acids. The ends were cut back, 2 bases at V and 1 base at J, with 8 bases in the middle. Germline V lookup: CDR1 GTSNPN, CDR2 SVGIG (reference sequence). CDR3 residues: CAWSTTGNTGELFF. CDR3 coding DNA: TGTGCCTGGAGTACGACAGGGAACACCGGGGAGCTGTTTTTT.

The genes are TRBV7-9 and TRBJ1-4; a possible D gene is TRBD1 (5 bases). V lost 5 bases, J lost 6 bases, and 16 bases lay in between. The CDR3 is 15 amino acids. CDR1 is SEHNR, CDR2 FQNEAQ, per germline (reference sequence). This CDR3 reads CASSMGPAIYEKLFF. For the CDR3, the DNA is TGTGCCAGCAGCATGGGGCCCGCAATATATGAAAAACTGTTTTTT.

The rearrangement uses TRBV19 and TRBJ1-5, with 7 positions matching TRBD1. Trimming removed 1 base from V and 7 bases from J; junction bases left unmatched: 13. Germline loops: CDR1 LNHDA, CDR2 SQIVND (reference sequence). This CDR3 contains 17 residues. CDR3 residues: CASSIGRDSQFGQPQHF. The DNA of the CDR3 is TGTGCCAGTAGTATAGGTCGGGACAGCCAATTCGGGCAGCCCCAGCATTTT.

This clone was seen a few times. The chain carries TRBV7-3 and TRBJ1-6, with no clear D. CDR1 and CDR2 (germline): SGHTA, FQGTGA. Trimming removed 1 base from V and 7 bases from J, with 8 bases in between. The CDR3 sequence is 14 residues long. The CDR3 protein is CASSLNGGNSPLHF. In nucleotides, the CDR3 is TGTGCCAGCAGCTTAAATGGTGGAAATTCACCCCTCCACTTT.

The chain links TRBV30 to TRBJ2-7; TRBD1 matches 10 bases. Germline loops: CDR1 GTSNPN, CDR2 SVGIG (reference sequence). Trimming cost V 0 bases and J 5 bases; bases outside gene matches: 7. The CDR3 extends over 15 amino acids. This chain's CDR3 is CAWSVWTGGPNEQYF. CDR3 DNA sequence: TGTGCCTGGAGTGTCTGGACAGGGGGGCCAAACGAGCAGTACTTC.

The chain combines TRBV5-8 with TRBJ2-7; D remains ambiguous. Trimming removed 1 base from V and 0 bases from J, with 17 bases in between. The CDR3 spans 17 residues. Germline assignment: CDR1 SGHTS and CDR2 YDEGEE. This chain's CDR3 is CASSLSSGPMPSYEQYF. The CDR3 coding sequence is TGTGCCAGCAGCTTGAGCTCTGGACCGATGCCCTCCTACGAGCAGTACTTC.

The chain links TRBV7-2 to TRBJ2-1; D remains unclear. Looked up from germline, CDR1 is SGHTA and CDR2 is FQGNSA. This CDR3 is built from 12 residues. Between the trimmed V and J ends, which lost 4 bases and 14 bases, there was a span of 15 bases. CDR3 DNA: TGTGCCAGCAGCTCATACCGCGACTTAGAGTTCTTC. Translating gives CASSSYRDLEFF.

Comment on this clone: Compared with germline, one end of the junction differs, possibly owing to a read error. The CDR3 is CASSPTTGINRPQHF. Written as DNA, the CDR3 is TGTGCCAGCAGTCCTACGACAGGGATCAATCGGCCCCAGCATTTT. The chain recombines TRBV6-5 with TRBJ1-5; TRBD1 matches at 7 bases. The germline gives CDR1 MNHEY, CDR2 SVGAGI. The CDR3 is made up of 15 amino acids.

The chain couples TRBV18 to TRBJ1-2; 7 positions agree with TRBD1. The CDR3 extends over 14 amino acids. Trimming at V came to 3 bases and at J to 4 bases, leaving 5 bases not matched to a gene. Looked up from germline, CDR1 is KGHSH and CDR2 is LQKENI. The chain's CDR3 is CASSPSTGIYGYTF. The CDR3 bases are TGTGCCAGCTCACCGTCGACAGGGATCTATGGCTACACCTTC.

The CDR3 region is CASSLWKGGEAFF. DNA of the CDR3: TGTGCCAGCAGCTTGTGGAAGGGCGGGGAAGCTTTCTTT. The V and J genes are TRBV5-6 and TRBJ1-1; D gene uncertain. CDR1 SGHDT and CDR2 YYEEEE come from the germline V gene. The CDR3 loop spans 13 amino acids. The ends were cut back, 1 base at V and 8 bases at J, with 12 bases in the middle.

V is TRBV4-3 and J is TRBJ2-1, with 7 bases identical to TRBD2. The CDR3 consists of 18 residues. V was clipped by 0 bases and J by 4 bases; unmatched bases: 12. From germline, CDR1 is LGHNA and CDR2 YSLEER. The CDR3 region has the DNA TGCGCCAGCAGCCAAGAGTCGTTGGTGGCGGGGGTATACAATGAGCAGTTCTTC. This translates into CASSQESLVAGVYNEQFF.

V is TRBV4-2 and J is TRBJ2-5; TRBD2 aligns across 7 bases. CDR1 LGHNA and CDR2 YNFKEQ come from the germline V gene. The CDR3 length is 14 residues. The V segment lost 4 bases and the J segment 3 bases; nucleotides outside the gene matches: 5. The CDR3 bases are TGTGCCAGCAGCCCCTCCCGGGGGGAAGAGACCCAGTACTTC. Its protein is CASSPSRGEETQYF.

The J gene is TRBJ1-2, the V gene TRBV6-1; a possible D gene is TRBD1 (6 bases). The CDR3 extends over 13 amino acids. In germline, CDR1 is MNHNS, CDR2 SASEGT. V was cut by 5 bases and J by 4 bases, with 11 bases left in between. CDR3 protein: CASSSGDFYGYTF. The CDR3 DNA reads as TGTGCCAGCAGTTCAGGGGATTTCTATGGCTACACCTTC.

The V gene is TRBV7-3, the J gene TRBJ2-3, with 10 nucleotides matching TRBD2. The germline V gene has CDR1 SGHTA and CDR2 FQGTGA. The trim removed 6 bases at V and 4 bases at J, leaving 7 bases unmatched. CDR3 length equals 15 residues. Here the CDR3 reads CASSPSGRASDTQYF. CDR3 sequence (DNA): TGTGCCAGCAGTCCGAGCGGGAGGGCCTCAGATACGCAGTATTTT. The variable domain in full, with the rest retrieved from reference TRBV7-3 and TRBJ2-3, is GAGVSQTPSNKVTEKGKYVELRCDPISGHTALYWYRQSLGQGPEFLIYFQGTGAADDSGLPNDRFFAVRPEGSVSTLKIQRTERGDSAVYLCASSPSGRASDTQYFGPGTRLTVL.

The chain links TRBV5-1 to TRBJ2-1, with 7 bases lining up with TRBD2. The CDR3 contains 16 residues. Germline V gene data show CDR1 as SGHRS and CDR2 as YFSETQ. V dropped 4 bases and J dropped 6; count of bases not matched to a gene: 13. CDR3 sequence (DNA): TGCGCCAGCAGCGGAGCTGGACTAGTCGCCACCAATGAGCAGTTCTTC. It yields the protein CASSGAGLVATNEQFF.

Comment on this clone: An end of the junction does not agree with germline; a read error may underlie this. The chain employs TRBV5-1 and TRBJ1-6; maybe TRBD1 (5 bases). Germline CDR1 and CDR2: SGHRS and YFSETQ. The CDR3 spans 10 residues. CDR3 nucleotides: TGCGCCAGCAGCTTCAGACCTTGGGGGTTT. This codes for CASSFRPWGF. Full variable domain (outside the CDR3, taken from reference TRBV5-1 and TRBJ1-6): KAGVTQTPRYLIKTRGQQVTLSCSPISGHRSVSWYQQTPGQGLQFLFEYFSETQRNKGNFPGRFSGRQFSNSRSEMNVSTLELGDSALYLCASSFRPWGFGNGTRLTVT.

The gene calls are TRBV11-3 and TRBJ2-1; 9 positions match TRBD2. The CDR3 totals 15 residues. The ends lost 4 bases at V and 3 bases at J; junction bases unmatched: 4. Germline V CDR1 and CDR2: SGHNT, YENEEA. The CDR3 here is CASSSGTSYYNEQFF. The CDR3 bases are TGTGCCAGCAGCTCCGGGACTAGCTACTACAATGAGCAGTTCTTC.

CDR3 amino acids: CASSPRITLANEQFF. As DNA, the CDR3 is TGTGCCAGCAGCCCCCGTATCACACTTGCCAATGAGCAGTTCTTC. V is TRBV7-3 and J is TRBJ2-1, with D unresolved. The V gene lost 5 bases and the J gene lost 6 bases, with 17 bases spanning the gap. Germline values: CDR1 SGHTA, CDR2 FQGTGA. The CDR3 runs to 15 residues.

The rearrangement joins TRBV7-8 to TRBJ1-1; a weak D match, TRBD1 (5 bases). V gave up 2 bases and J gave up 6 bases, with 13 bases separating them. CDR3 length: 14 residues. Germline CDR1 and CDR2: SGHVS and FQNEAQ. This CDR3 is CASSLITNRPEAFF. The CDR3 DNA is TGTGCCAGCAGCTTAATTACCAACAGGCCTGAAGCTTTCTTT.

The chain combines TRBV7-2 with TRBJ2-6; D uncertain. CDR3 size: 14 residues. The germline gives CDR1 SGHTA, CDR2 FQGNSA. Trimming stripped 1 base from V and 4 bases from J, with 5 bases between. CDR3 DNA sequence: TGTGCCAGCAGCTTAGAAGGAGGGGCCAACGTCCTGACTTTC. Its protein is CASSLEGGANVLTF.

CDR3 in amino acids: CSVVSRARGGYTF. CDR3 in DNA: TGCAGCGTTGTGAGTCGTGCGAGAGGTGGCTACACCTTC. The chain couples TRBV29-1 to TRBJ1-2, with unresolved D. The ends were cut back, 4 bases at V and 7 bases at J, with 16 bases in the middle. CDR3 length equals 13 residues. Germline CDR1 is SQVTM and CDR2 is ANQGSEA.

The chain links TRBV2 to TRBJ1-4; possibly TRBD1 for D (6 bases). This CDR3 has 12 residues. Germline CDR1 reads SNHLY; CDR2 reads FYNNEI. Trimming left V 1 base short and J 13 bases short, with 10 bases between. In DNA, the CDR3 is TGTGCCAGCAGTGAAGACGAGGGGGGACTGTTTTTT. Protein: CASSEDEGGLFF.

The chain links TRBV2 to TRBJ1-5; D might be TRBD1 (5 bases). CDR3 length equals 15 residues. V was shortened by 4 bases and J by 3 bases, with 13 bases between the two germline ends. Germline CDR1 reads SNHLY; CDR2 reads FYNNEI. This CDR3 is CASSGGRGANQPQHF. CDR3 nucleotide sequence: TGTGCCAGCAGTGGGGGTCGCGGGGCCAATCAGCCCCAGCATTTT. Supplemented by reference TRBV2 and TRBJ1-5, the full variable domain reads EPEVTQTPSHQVTQMGQEVILRCVPISNHLYFYWYRQILGQKVEFLVSFYNNEISEKSEIFDDQFSVERPDGSNFTLKIRSTKLEDSAMYFCASSGGRGANQPQHFGDGTRLSIL.

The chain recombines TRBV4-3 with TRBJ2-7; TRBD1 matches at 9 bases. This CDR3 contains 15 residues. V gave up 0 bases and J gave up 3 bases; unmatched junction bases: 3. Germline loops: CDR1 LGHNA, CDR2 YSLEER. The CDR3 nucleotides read TGCGCCAGCAGCCAAGATTTGGGACAGGGCTACGAGCAGTACTTC. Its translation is CASSQDLGQGYEQYF.

This CDR3 is CASRPDGRNNSPLHF. Here the CDR3 DNA reads TGTGCCAGCAGACCCGACGGGAGGAATAATTCACCCCTCCACTTT. V and J are TRBV2 and TRBJ1-6; no firm D call. The germline gives CDR1 SNHLY, CDR2 FYNNEI. The germline V and J ends were trimmed by 6 bases and 5 bases, with 14 bases remaining between them. This CDR3 is built from 15 residues. The whole variable domain, filled in from reference TRBV2 and TRBJ1-6, reads EPEVTQTPSHQVTQMGQEVILRCVPISNHLYFYWYRQILGQKVEFLVSFYNNEISEKSEIFDDQFSVERPDGSNFTLKIRSTKLEDSAMYFCASRPDGRNNSPLHFGNGTRLTVT.

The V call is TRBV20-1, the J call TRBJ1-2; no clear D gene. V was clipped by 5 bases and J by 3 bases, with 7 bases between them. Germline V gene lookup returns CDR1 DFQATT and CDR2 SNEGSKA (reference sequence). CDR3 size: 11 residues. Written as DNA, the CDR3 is TGCAGTGCTCCGGAGGACTATGGCTACACCTTC. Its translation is CSAPEDYGYTF.